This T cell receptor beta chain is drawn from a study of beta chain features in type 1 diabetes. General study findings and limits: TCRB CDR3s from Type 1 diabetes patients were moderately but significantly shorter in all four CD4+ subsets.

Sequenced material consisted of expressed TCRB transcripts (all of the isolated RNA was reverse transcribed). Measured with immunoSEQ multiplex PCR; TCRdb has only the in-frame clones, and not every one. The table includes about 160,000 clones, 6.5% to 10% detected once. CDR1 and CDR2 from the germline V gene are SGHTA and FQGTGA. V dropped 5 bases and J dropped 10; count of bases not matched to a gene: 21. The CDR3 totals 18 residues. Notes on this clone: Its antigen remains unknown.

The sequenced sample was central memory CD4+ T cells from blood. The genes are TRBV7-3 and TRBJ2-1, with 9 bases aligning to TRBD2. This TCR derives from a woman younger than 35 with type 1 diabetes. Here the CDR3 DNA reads TGTGCCAGCAGCCAAAACCCCATCAGTCTAGCGGGAAAAGACGAGCAGTTCTTC. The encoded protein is CASSQNPISLAGKDEQFF.